Each of the 24 T cell receptor beta chains below was sequenced from the same sample in a study of T cells after yellow fever vaccination. MiXCR was run by TCRdb on the 5' RACE reads, yielding one entry per CDR3 protein. The sample lists 620,000 or so distinct CDR3 sequences; about a sixth were seen once. The sequences come from PBMCs, collected 4 to 5 days after the first yellow fever vaccination. The source of these receptors is a man aged 18-30 years who received the YFV17D yellow fever vaccine.

This clonotype has a handful of counts. The V and J genes are TRBV7-9 and TRBJ1-2, with 10 bases aligning to TRBD1. The CDR3 is made up of 15 amino acids. Germline V gene data show CDR1 as SEHNR and CDR2 as FQNEAQ (reference sequence). J was trimmed by 5 bases and V by 7 bases; bases with no gene match: 10. The CDR3 loop reads CASNLNGQGEYGYTF. Here the CDR3 DNA reads TGTGCCAGCAACCTGAACGGACAGGGGGAGTATGGCTACACCTTC.

Only a few counts were recorded for this clonotype. This sequence joins TRBV12-3 or TRBV12-4 and TRBJ2-7, with D uncertain. This CDR3 region has 12 residues. Trimming took 5 bases from V and 6 from J, leaving 11 bases between them. CDR3 loop: CASSLGRSEQYF. CDR3 DNA: TGTGCCAGCAGTCTTGGACGAAGCGAGCAGTACTTC.

This clonotype was observed a few times. V gene TRBV7-9 combines with J gene TRBJ2-3; tentatively, D is TRBD1 or TRBD2 (5 bases each). In germline, CDR1 is SEHNR, CDR2 FQNEAQ (reference sequence). V was pared by 11 bases and J by 0 bases, with 12 bases between. CDR3 length equals 13 residues. The CDR3: CAGGNPSTDTQYF. The DNA for the CDR3 is TGTGCCGGGGGAAACCCTAGCACAGATACGCAGTATTTT.

The chain couples TRBV7-8 to TRBJ2-7; TRBD2 is a possible D gene (6 bases). This CDR3 has 16 amino acids. CDR1 and CDR2 from the germline V gene are SGHVS and FQNEAQ. Between the trimmed V and J ends, which lost 0 bases and 7 bases, there was a span of 19 bases. The CDR3 region has the DNA TGTGCCAGCAGCTTAGCGCTTGATTGGACTCGGGGGGAGCAGTACGTC. Protein product: CASSLALDWTRGEQYV.

V gene TRBV5-1 combines with J gene TRBJ1-2, with D unclear. The CDR3 loop spans 15 amino acids. The germline CDR1 and CDR2 sequences are SGHRS and YFSETQ. Deletions cut 1 base from V and 0 bases from J, with 10 bases between. This CDR3 reads CASSLSRQANYGYTF. The CDR3 DNA reads as TGCGCCAGCAGCTTGTCCAGGCAAGCTAACTATGGCTACACCTTC.

This clonotype was seen ten or more times. The chain joins TRBV12-3 or TRBV12-4 to TRBJ1-5; 10 bases are shared with TRBD1. The junction had 11 bases not matched to a gene; V was cut back by 7 bases and J by 5 bases. This CDR3 comprises 16 residues. In DNA, the CDR3 is TGTGCCAGCACCAGGGGGACAGGGGCCTATTATCAGCCCCAGCATTTT. Its protein is CASTRGTGAYYQPQHF.

This chain connects TRBV5-1 to TRBJ2-7; tentatively, D is TRBD2 (6 bases). The V and J ends lost 4 bases and 0 bases respectively, with 14 bases between them. This CDR3 comprises 15 residues. The germline V gene has CDR1 SGHRS and CDR2 YFSETQ. CDR3 bases: TGCGCCAGCAGCCCCGGTAGCGGCAGCTCCTACGAGCAGTACTTC. This translates into CASSPGSGSSYEQYF.

This clonotype was counted between two and nine times. The chain recombines TRBV5-6 with TRBJ2-2, with 11 bases matching TRBD2. This CDR3 has 17 residues. Germline loops: CDR1 SGHDT, CDR2 YYEEEE. The ends lost 1 base at V and 6 bases at J; junction bases unmatched: 8. DNA for the CDR3: TGTGCCAGCAGCTTGCGCAGGACTAGCGGGCTCGCCGGGGAGCTGTTTTTT. Encoded protein: CASSLRRTSGLAGELFF. Full variable domain (outside the CDR3, taken from reference TRBV5-6 and TRBJ2-2): DAGVTQSPTHLIKTRGQQVTLRCSPKSGHDTVSWYQQALGQGPQFIFQYYEEEERQRGNFPDRFSGHQFPNYSSELNVNALLLGDSALYLCASSLRRTSGLAGELFFGEGSRLTVL.

The chain links TRBV5-1 to TRBJ1-1, with D perhaps TRBD1 (6 bases). V lost 3 bases to trimming and J lost 8 bases, with 14 bases between them. Germline assignment: CDR1 SGHRS and CDR2 YFSETQ. CDR3 length: 13 amino acids. CDR3 bases: TGCGCCAGCAGCTCCGGGGGCCCATGGGAAGCTTTCTTT. Protein product: CASSSGGPWEAFF.

The chain joins TRBV11-1 to TRBJ2-6; 7 bases match TRBD1. Germline assignment: CDR1 SGHAT and CDR2 FQDESV (reference sequence). Trimming removed 4 bases from V and 6 bases from J; junction bases left unmatched: 15. The CDR3 has 18 residues. The CDR3: CASSSRTGFPLMANVLTF. As DNA, the CDR3 is TGTGCCAGCAGCTCCCGGACAGGTTTCCCATTGATGGCCAACGTCCTGACTTTC.

The chain carries TRBV27 and TRBJ1-5; no clear D gene. The CDR3 length is 13 residues. In germline, CDR1 is MNHEY, CDR2 SMNVEV (reference sequence). The V and J ends lost 3 bases and 5 bases respectively, with 8 bases between them. The CDR3, as DNA: TGTGCCAGCAGTTTCGGTACCCATCAGCCCCAGCATTTT. Translated: CASSFGTHQPQHF.

Only one count was recorded for this clonotype. The chain has TRBV18 and TRBJ2-5, with D unresolved. V lost 2 bases and J 7 bases, leaving 8 bases between the germline ends. CDR1 and CDR2 from the germline V gene are KGHSH and LQKENI. The CDR3 totals 12 residues. Here the CDR3 reads CASSPTKGTQYF. CDR3 DNA: TGTGCCAGCTCACCAACGAAGGGGACCCAGTACTTC.

This clonotype was seen ten or more times. This chain joins TRBV9 and TRBJ2-3; no definite D call. Germline V gene sequence: CDR1 SGDLS, CDR2 YYNGEE. V lost 2 bases and J 4 bases, leaving 8 bases between the germline ends. This CDR3 has 13 amino acids. The CDR3 coding sequence is TGTGCCAGCAGCGTCTCTCCGCCAGATACGCAGTATTTT. Translation gives CASSVSPPDTQYF.

This clonotype was seen more than once but under ten times. The chain is built from TRBV19 and TRBJ1-5; D gene unclear. V was trimmed by 1 base and J by 6 bases, leaving 4 bases between them. The CDR3 is made up of 12 amino acids. CDR1 is LNHDA, CDR2 SQIVND, per germline (reference sequence). The CDR3 DNA sequence: TGTGCCAGTAGTATAGTCCCTCAGCCCCAGCATTTT. It yields the protein CASSIVPQPQHF.

This clonotype was observed a handful of times. The chain couples TRBV18 to TRBJ1-2, with D unresolved. This CDR3 comprises 14 residues. Trimming shortened V by 6 bases and J by 4 bases, and 15 bases separated the two germline ends. Germline V CDR1 and CDR2: KGHSH, LQKENI. The CDR3 DNA reads as TGTGCCAGCTCTACGGCGTCGGATTTCTATGGCTACACCTTC. Translated: CASSTASDFYGYTF.

There are a few counts of this clonotype. The chain couples TRBV20-1 to TRBJ2-5; TRBD1 might be the D (5 bases). CDR1 is DFQATT, CDR2 SNEGSKA, per germline (reference sequence). V was clipped by 6 bases and J by 0 bases, with 11 bases between them. There are 13 residues in the CDR3. CDR3 bases: TGCAGTGCGCGACAGACGTACCAAGAGACCCAGTACTTC. This translates into CSARQTYQETQYF.

The rearrangement joins TRBV9 to TRBJ2-5, with 8 bases identical to TRBD1. Germline CDR1 reads SGDLS; CDR2 reads YYNGEE. V gave up 0 bases and J gave up 1 base; unmatched junction bases: 2. The CDR3 length is 15 residues. The chain's CDR3 is CASSVGQGLQETQYF. The DNA of the CDR3 is TGTGCCAGCAGCGTAGGACAGGGGCTCCAAGAGACCCAGTACTTC.

The V and J genes are TRBV7-2 and TRBJ1-6, with 9 bases lining up with TRBD1. This CDR3 comprises 16 residues. With 7 bases clipped from V and 0 bases from J, the junction kept 4 bases outside the gene matches. The germline V gene encodes CDR1 SGHTA and CDR2 FQGNSA. The CDR3 DNA reads TGTGCCAGCACCATGACAGGGGGCTCCTATAATTCACCCCTCCACTTT. Its translation is CASTMTGGSYNSPLHF.

This clonotype appeared a few times. The V gene is TRBV7-2, the J gene TRBJ2-1, with D perhaps matching TRBD2 (6 bases). The CDR3 is 16 amino acids. Deletions cut 5 bases from V and 5 bases from J, with 19 bases between. Germline loops: CDR1 SGHTA, CDR2 FQGNSA. CDR3 nucleotide sequence: TGTGCCAGCAGCACTCCCCCCGGACTAACGCACAATGAGCAGTTCTTC. This translates into CASSTPPGLTHNEQFF.

There are a few counts of this clonotype. This chain uses TRBV29-1 with TRBJ2-6, with D hard to call. V lost 4 bases and J 2 bases, leaving 6 bases between the germline ends. In germline, CDR1 is SQVTM, CDR2 ANQGSEA. This CDR3 is built from 13 residues. The CDR3 DNA reads as TGCAGCGTTGCGACAACTGGGGCCAACGTCCTGACTTTC. Translated: CSVATTGANVLTF.

This clonotype was counted only a few times. The V call is TRBV7-2, the J call TRBJ2-5; D is ambiguous. Germline V lookup: CDR1 SGHTA, CDR2 FQGNSA. V lost 3 bases, J lost 4 bases, and 12 bases lay in between. The CDR3 spans 14 residues. CDR3 protein: CASSFVGFLETQYF. In DNA form, the CDR3 reads TGTGCCAGCAGCTTTGTGGGGTTTTTAGAGACCCAGTACTTC.

The chain uses TRBV15 and TRBJ2-5; D is undetermined. V dropped 1 base and J dropped 1 base, with 10 bases sitting between them. This CDR3 region has 15 residues. Germline V gene lookup returns CDR1 LNHNV and CDR2 YYDKDF (reference sequence). This CDR3 is CATSRVGAGQETQYF. Here the CDR3 DNA reads TGTGCCACCAGCAGAGTAGGTGCAGGCCAAGAGACCCAGTACTTC.

The chain has TRBV20-1 and TRBJ1-4; D ambiguous. CDR1 is DFQATT and CDR2 is SNEGSKA in the germline V gene (reference sequence). Trimming stripped 5 bases from V and 4 bases from J, with 5 bases between. The CDR3 length is 11 residues. The CDR3 loop is CSAPDNEKLFF. CDR3 sequence (DNA): TGCAGTGCTCCAGATAATGAAAAACTGTTTTTT.

The chain links TRBV5-4 to TRBJ1-3; 8 positions agree with TRBD1. The CDR3 is made up of 16 amino acids. Germline CDR1 and CDR2: SGHNT and YYREEE (reference sequence). V lost 0 bases, J lost 4 bases, and 6 bases stayed unmatched. CDR3 sequence reads: CASSLGTGITGNTIYF. The CDR3 region has the DNA TGTGCCAGCAGCTTGGGGACAGGGATCACCGGAAACACCATATATTTT. The whole variable domain, filled in from reference TRBV5-4 and TRBJ1-3, reads ETGVTQSPTHLIKTRGQQVTLRCSSQSGHNTVSWYQQALGQGPQFIFQYYREEENGRGNFPPRFSGLQFPNYSSELNVNALELDDSALYLCASSLGTGITGNTIYFGEGSWLTVV.